A selection of T cell receptor beta chains follows, all from one sample in a study of cytomegalovirus exposure and HLA in healthy donors. Sequenced by immunoSEQ multiplex PCR; TCRdb stores in-frame clones only, minus some. The data hold 150,000 to 170,000 clones, with 75% to 90% observed a single time. What was sequenced was PBMCs. These receptors came from a man aged 18 to 30 in good health and CMV-seropositive. CDR3s include the opening cysteine and the closing phenylalanine or tryptophan. Each record gives: V gene, D gene, J gene, clone size, CDR3 DNA, CDR3 protein. D genes are given only for firm matches. Rows give clone size only sometimes, using once, few, many, or a class for an expanded clone.

V: TRBV5-1
D: TRBD1
J: TRBJ1-4
size: once
DNA: TGCGCCAGCAGCCCCGGGACAGGGGAAAAACTGTTTTTT
CDR3: CASSPGTGEKLFF

V: TRBV6-1
D: TRBD2
J: TRBJ2-1
size: NA
DNA: TGTGCCAGCAGTGAAGGGACTAGCGGGAGGAGGCCTAACAATGAGCAGTTCTTC
CDR3: CASSEGTSGRRPNNEQFF

V: TRBV4-3
D: TRBD1
J: TRBJ2-4
size: NA
DNA: TGCGCCAGCAGCCAAGGACAGGGGTGGCCCAAAAACATTCAGTACTTC
CDR3: CASSQGQGWPKNIQYF

V: TRBV20-1
D: NA
J: TRBJ1-2
size: NA
DNA: TGCAGTGCTAGAGTTGGGGAGATCTTC
CDR3: CSARVGEIF

V: TRBV5-8
D: TRBD1
J: TRBJ2-1
size: NA
DNA: TGTGCCAGCGGGACAGACTTCTACAATGAGCAGTTCTTC
CDR3: CASGTDFYNEQFF

V: TRBV6-5
D: NA
J: TRBJ1-5
size: NA
DNA: TGTGCCAGCAGTTCGGCGGGCCTTAGCAATCAGCCCCAGCATTTT
CDR3: CASSSAGLSNQPQHF

V: TRBV6-5
D: TRBD1
J: TRBJ1-1
size: NA
DNA: TGTGCCAGCAGTGACAGGGGGGAGAGCACTGAAGCTTTCTTT
CDR3: CASSDRGESTEAFF

V: TRBV2
D: TRBD2
J: TRBJ2-1
size: NA
DNA: TGTGCCAGCAGTGAAGCGACCCCAGCTAGCGGGGAGTACAATGAGCAGTTCTTC
CDR3: CASSEATPASGEYNEQFF

V: TRBV4-2
D: NA
J: TRBJ1-1
size: few
DNA: TGTGCCAGCAGCCAAGTGGGGCAGAACACTGAAGCTTTCTTT
CDR3: CASSQVGQNTEAFF

V: TRBV6-6
D: NA
J: TRBJ1-2
size: NA
DNA: TGTGCCAGCAGTTACTCGAAAGTCGGGTCAACCTATGGCTACACCTTC
CDR3: CASSYSKVGSTYGYTF

V: TRBV2
D: TRBD2
J: TRBJ2-7
size: NA
DNA: TGTGCCAGCATCCGGGAGGGCGGGACCTCCTACGAGCAGTACTTC
CDR3: CASIREGGTSYEQYF

V: TRBV7-8
D: NA
J: TRBJ1-1
size: NA
DNA: TGTGCCAGCAGCCAGTCCAGGGTGAACACTGAAGCTTTCTTT
CDR3: CASSQSRVNTEAFF

V: TRBV6-1
D: NA
J: TRBJ1-3
size: NA
DNA: TGTGCCAGCAGTCAAGAACAGGGCCGAAAATTCTCTGGAAACACCATATATTTT
CDR3: CASSQEQGRKFSGNTIYF

V: TRBV12-5
D: TRBD1
J: TRBJ2-3
size: NA
DNA: TGTGCTAGTGGTTTGGTCCTGGACAGGGGGCCAGATACGCAGTATTTT
CDR3: CASGLVLDRGPDTQYF

V: TRBV18
D: NA
J: TRBJ2-4
size: few
DNA: TGTGCCAGCTCACCACCACAGAACTTAGCCAAAAACATTCAGTACTTC
CDR3: CASSPPQNLAKNIQYF

V: TRBV27
D: NA
J: TRBJ2-6
size: few
DNA: TGTGCCAGCAGACTAGCTGGGGCCAACGTCCTGACTTTC
CDR3: CASRLAGANVLTF

V: TRBV5-4
D: NA
J: TRBJ2-7
size: NA
DNA: TGTGCCAGCAGGGTCCAGGGAAGCCCCTACGAGCAGTACTTC
CDR3: CASRVQGSPYEQYF

V: TRBV5-1
D: NA
J: TRBJ2-5
size: NA
DNA: TGCGCCAGCAGCATCGGACAGCCAGCGGAGACCCAGTACTTC
CDR3: CASSIGQPAETQYF

V: TRBV9
D: NA
J: TRBJ2-1
size: NA
DNA: TGTGCCAGCAGCGTAGGTTACTCGTCGTACAATGAGCAGTTCTTC
CDR3: CASSVGYSSYNEQFF

V: TRBV21-1
D: NA
J: TRBJ1-5
size: NA
DNA: TGTGCCAGCAGCAAAGACCTTAGCGGGACAGTTAGCAATCAGCCCCAGCATTTT
CDR3: CASSKDLSGTVSNQPQHF

V: TRBV29-1
D: NA
J: TRBJ2-5
size: NA
DNA: TGCAGCGTTGACCCCAGGGGCCGCGGAGAGACCCAGTACTTC
CDR3: CSVDPRGRGETQYF

V: TRBV7-9
D: NA
J: TRBJ2-1
size: once
DNA: TGTGCCAGCAGCTTCCGGGTGAGCTACAATGAGCAGTTCTTC
CDR3: CASSFRVSYNEQFF

V: TRBV7-3
D: TRBD1
J: TRBJ2-7
size: NA
DNA: TGTGCCAGCAGCCCCGGACAGGGGGGGTCCTACGAGCAGTACTTC
CDR3: CASSPGQGGSYEQYF

V: TRBV5-4
D: TRBD1
J: TRBJ1-2
size: NA
DNA: TGTGCCAGCAGCTTGCGATCAACAGGGGCCTATGGCTACACCTTC
CDR3: CASSLRSTGAYGYTF

V: TRBV15
D: NA
J: TRBJ2-4
size: NA
DNA: TGTGCCACCAGCAGAGATCGTCGGGCGGACTGGGCCAAAAACATTCAGTACTTC
CDR3: CATSRDRRADWAKNIQYF